This T cell receptor (beta chain) was retrieved from a study of a mutant IDH1 vaccine in newly diagnosed glioma. About the research overall: Vaccination was launched 4-6 weeks after radiotherapy alone, or with temozolomide cycles. Earlier therapy was either radiotherapy, temozolomide, or both, and most got both.

J gave up 5 bases and V 2 bases, and 6 bases lay outside the gene matches. This CDR3 is 16 amino acids long. CDR1 is MNHNY, CDR2 SVGAGI, per germline (reference sequence). The time point is: week 11, during vaccination. Alongside topical imiquimod, each dose of vaccine comprised 300 ug of mutant IDH1 20-mer peptide. As for this clone: Its antigen is currently unknown.

Assay: immunoSEQ multiplex PCR; the TCRdb copy retains only in-frame clones and omits some. The sample lists about 36,000 clones, 80% occurring once. The receptor was isolated from a woman younger than 45 with glioma. Some clones in this sample may be carry-over from other donors' samples. This rearrangement joins TRBV6-6 to TRBJ2-2; 9 bases line up with TRBD2. This material consisted of peripheral blood mononuclear cells (PBMCs), taken from a glioma patient whose treatment included an IDH1 peptide vaccine. CDR3: CASSYGGRAYTGELFF. DNA for the CDR3: TGTGCCAGCAGTTACGGCGGGAGGGCCTATACCGGGGAGCTGTTTTTT.